These 23 T cell receptor delta chains came from one sample sequenced in a study of gamma-delta T cells after stem cell transplantation. TCRdb applied CATT to the RT-PCR reads for clone calling. The sample includes approximately 1,400 delta-chain clones, approximately 7% of them seen just once. Sequenced input: gamma-delta T cells. The receptor source for this set is a human donor. It is not recorded whose cells these are; they may come from a transplant donor.

In the case of this clone: The protein held in TCRdb is that of a much larger clone and does not match this DNA's translation at residue 10, likely because of a read error; the protein shown is translated from the DNA. The chain recombines TRDV2 with TRDJ1, with D possibly matching TRDD3 (6 bases). Trimming removed 0 bases from V and 1 base from J, with 23 bases in between. In germline, CDR1 is GEAIGNYY, CDR2 EKD. The length of the CDR3 is 19 residues. The CDR3 DNA follows: TGTGCCTGTGACACCGTGGGCACTGGGAGATACGATAGCACCGATAAACTCATCTTT. It translates to CACDTVGTGRYDSTDKLIF.

This clone was picked up a small number of times. A far more abundant clone sits one base away, making this likely a read error. The V and J genes are TRDV2 and TRDJ1, with 7 bases aligning to TRDD3. The germline gives CDR1 GEAIGNYY, CDR2 EKD. This CDR3 is built from 23 residues. Here the CDR3 reads CACDALYVTPEVLGAHLTDKPIF. The CDR3 coding sequence is TGTGCCTGTGACGCCCTTTATGTGACACCGGAGGTCCTGGGGGCTCACCTCACCGATAAACCCATCTTT.

The chain joins TRDV2 to TRDJ3; 12 positions match TRDD3. The CDR3 sequence is 22 residues long. Germline CDR1 reads GEAIGNYY; CDR2 reads EKD. V lost 3 bases, J lost 2 bases, and 16 bases stayed unmatched. The chain's CDR3 is CACDGLGDTQYNPPWDTRQMFF. CDR3 nucleotide sequence: TGTGCCTGTGACGGGCTGGGGGATACGCAGTATAACCCGCCCTGGGACACCCGACAGATGTTTTTC.

This clone was observed a few times. TCRdb records a much larger clone's protein for this DNA, with a difference at residue 4 that likely arises from a read error; the protein given is the translation of the DNA. This rearrangement joins TRDV2 to TRDJ1; 9 bases match TRDD3. V lost 6 bases to trimming and J lost 0 bases; unmatched junction nucleotides: 10. The germline CDR1 and CDR2 sequences are GEAIGNYY and EKD. This CDR3 has 16 amino acids. The CDR3 here is CACNPLGDRYTDKLIF. DNA for the CDR3: TGTGCCTGTAACCCCTTGGGGGATAGATACACCGATAAACTCATCTTT.

As to this clone: A far larger clone is just one base off, so this is likely a read error. Other DNA sequences from this sample encode an identical CDR3 as well. The rearrangement uses TRDV2 and TRDJ1; 9 bases fit TRDD3. The CDR3 runs to 17 residues. Germline assignment: CDR1 GEAIGNYY and CDR2 EKD. V was pared by 4 bases and J by 0 bases, with 11 bases of the junction left unmatched. DNA for the CDR3: TGTGCCTGTGATGTACTGGGGGACACGGCGTACACCGATAAACTCATCTTT. Protein: CACDVLGDTAYTDKLIF.

This clone is large. Other nucleotide sequences in the sample specify the same CDR3. This chain uses TRDV2 with TRDJ1; 10 nucleotides line up with TRDD3. The V and J ends lost 0 bases and 0 bases, in that order; junction bases with no gene match: 15. This CDR3 is 20 amino acids long. Germline V gives CDR1 GEAIGNYY, CDR2 EKD. The CDR3 nucleotides are TGTGCCTGTGACACCGTTTGGGGTGGTACTGGGGGATTAAACACCGATAAACTCATCTTT. Its translation is CACDTVWGGTGGLNTDKLIF.

This clone was counted a few times. TCRdb shows a much larger clone's protein in place of this DNA's translation, and the two differ at residue 8, likely through a read error; the protein shown is translated from the DNA. The V call is TRDV2, the J call TRDJ1; the D gene is possibly TRDD3 (5 bases). The CDR3 consists of 16 residues. Per the germline V gene, CDR1 is GEAIGNYY and CDR2 is EKD. V was clipped by 0 bases and J by 2 bases, with 15 bases between them. The CDR3 region is CACDTLGRPETDKLIF. The DNA for the CDR3 is TGTGCCTGTGACACCCTGGGTCGGCCGGAGACCGATAAACTCATCTTT.

This clone came up a few times. TCRdb's protein, taken from a much larger clone, differs from this DNA's translation at residue 18, likely owing to a read error; the protein displayed comes from the DNA. This rearrangement joins TRDV2 to TRDJ3, with 9 positions matching TRDD3. The CDR3 runs to 20 residues. The germline V gene encodes CDR1 GEAIGNYY and CDR2 EKD. The CDR3 nucleotides are TGTGCCTGTGACCCATTACTGGGGGAGGAAAGCTCCTGGGACACCCGACAGGTGTTTTTC. It yields the protein CACDPLLGEESSWDTRQVFF.

By frequency in the sample, this clone is large (0.1 to 1%). Other DNA sequences of this sample code for an identical CDR3. The gene calls are TRDV1 and TRDJ1; 9 nucleotides agree with TRDD3. V lost 0 bases and J lost 3; bases outside the gene matches: 11. The CDR3 consists of 18 residues. CDR1 is TSWWSYY, CDR2 QGS, per germline. The CDR3 DNA sequence: TGTGCTCTTGGGGAACTGGAGGATCTGGGGGGATACCCCGATAAACTCATCTTT. Amino acids: CALGELEDLGGYPDKLIF.

By its share, this clone is large. The chain has TRDV1 and TRDJ1; 10 positions agree with TRDD3. Germline V gene sequence: CDR1 TSWWSYY, CDR2 QGS. The CDR3 runs 17 residues. Trimming removed 3 bases from V and 10 bases from J; junction bases left unmatched: 17. The CDR3, as DNA: TGTGCTCTTGGGGACCCTTCCCCCTACTGGGGGATTCACTCACTCATCTTT. Its protein is CALGDPSPYWGIHSLIF.

Regarding this clone: TCRdb attributes to this sequence the protein of a much larger clone, which differs from the DNA translation at residue 12; a read error is likely, and the protein displayed is translated from the DNA. This sequence joins TRDV2 and TRDJ1; no firm D call. Germline CDR1 reads GEAIGNYY; CDR2 reads EKD. The CDR3 contains 13 residues. CDR3 amino acids: CACDPISTDKLTF. The CDR3 coding sequence is TGTGCCTGTGACCCGATATCCACCGATAAACTCACCTTT.

This clone occurred a few times. The protein TCRdb gives is from a much larger clone and does not agree with this DNA's translation at residue 4, likely a read error; the protein shown here comes from the DNA. The V and J genes are TRDV2 and TRDJ1, with 10 bases fitting TRDD3. Germline CDR1 is GEAIGNYY and CDR2 is EKD. This CDR3 region has 17 residues. CDR3 coding DNA: TGTGCCTGTGGCACCGTACTGGGGGATCGACAGCTCAATAAACTCATCTTT. Its protein product is CACGTVLGDRQLNKLIF.

This clone has just a few counts. Since a far larger clone is one base different, this is likely a read error. The gene calls are TRDV2 and TRDJ1, with no clear D. The CDR3 length is 14 residues. Germline values: CDR1 GEAIGNYY, CDR2 EKD. The DNA for the CDR3 is TGTGCCCGTGACCCATTACTAAACACCGATAAACTCATCTTT. As protein: CARDPLLNTDKLIF.

A note on this clone: The TCRdb record carries a much larger clone's protein, which differs from this DNA's translation at residue 11; a read error is the likely cause, and the protein listed here is the DNA translation. The CDR3 protein is CACDTISTGGCSSWDTRQMFF. Here the CDR3 DNA reads TGTGCCTGTGACACTATCAGTACTGGGGGATGCAGCTCCTGGGACACCCGACAGATGTTTTTC. The chain combines TRDV2 with TRDJ3; 10 positions agree with TRDD3. Looked up from germline, CDR1 is GEAIGNYY and CDR2 is EKD. The CDR3 has 21 amino acids. Trimming at V came to 1 base and at J to 0 bases, leaving 11 bases not matched to a gene.

The table lists this clone with a few counts. TCRdb's listed protein matches a much larger clone and diverges from this DNA's translation at residue 9, likely through a read error; the protein shown comes from the DNA. This rearrangement joins TRDV1 to TRDJ1; 10 bases are a match to TRDD3. The CDR3 extends over 24 amino acids. Germline-derived CDR1 and CDR2 are TSWWSYY and QGS. V shed 0 bases, J shed 3 bases, and the junction held 28 bases outside the gene matches. This CDR3 reads CALGELESHRFRTGGSDFPDKLIF. The CDR3, as DNA: TGTGCTCTTGGGGAACTTGAGTCCCATCGGTTTCGTACTGGGGGATCTGATTTCCCCGATAAACTCATCTTT.

As for this clone: With only one base between it and a far larger clone, this is likely a read error. Other DNA variants within this sample encode the same CDR3. This chain uses TRDV2 with TRDJ1; 7 positions agree with TRDD3. Germline loops: CDR1 GEAIGNYY, CDR2 EKD. The CDR3 length is 17 residues. J lost 2 bases, V lost 3 bases, and 14 bases had no gene match. The CDR3 bases are TGTGCCTGTGACCCCGTTCTGGGGGCTCCCTCGACCGATAAACTCATCTTT. Protein: CACDPVLGAPSTDKLIF.

This clone came up a few times. The protein given by TCRdb reflects a much larger clone and differs at residue 10 from this DNA's translation, likely from a read error; the protein shown is the DNA's translation. The chain recombines TRDV2 with TRDJ1, with TRDD3 matching over 9 bases. The CDR3 spans 16 residues. The V and J ends lost 3 bases and 0 bases, in that order; junction bases with no gene match: 7. CDR1 and CDR2 from the germline V gene are GEAIGNYY and EKD. As DNA, the CDR3 is TGTGCCTGTGACTACACTGGGGGAACGCACACCGATAAACTCATCTTT. This gives the protein CACDYTGGTHTDKLIF.

The sample holds a few counts of this clone. This likely traces to a read error, being one base from a far larger clone. The chain has TRDV2 and TRDJ1; possible D gene TRDD3, 5 bases. The V gene's germline CDR1 is GEAIGNYY and CDR2 EKD. The CDR3 length is 17 residues. CDR3 amino acids: CACDTVGGTGHTDKPIF. The CDR3 coding sequence is TGTGCCTGTGACACCGTGGGCGGTACTGGACACACCGATAAACCCATCTTT.

This clone has just a few counts. TCRdb assigns this DNA the protein of a much larger clone, which departs from its translation at residue 19; this likely reflects a read error, and the protein shown comes from translating the DNA. This chain uses TRDV2 with TRDJ1; 13 bases are a match to TRDD3. Germline loops: CDR1 GEAIGNYY, CDR2 EKD. This CDR3 is built from 21 residues. As DNA, the CDR3 is TGTGCCTGTGACTCCGTCCTACTGGGGGATACGGGGACCCTGAACACCGATAAACCCATCTTT. Translating gives CACDSVLLGDTGTLNTDKPIF.

On this clone: This DNA's translation differs at residue 7 from TCRdb's protein, which comes from a much larger clone; a read error is likely, and the protein shown is translated from the DNA. The V gene is TRDV2, the J gene TRDJ1, with D maybe TRDD3 (5 bases). V was clipped by 2 bases and J by 0 bases, with 21 bases between them. Germline V gene lookup returns CDR1 GEAIGNYY and CDR2 EKD. The CDR3 consists of 18 residues. As DNA, the CDR3 is TGTGCCTGTGACATGGTACCGGGGGCCACGGGGTACACCGATAAACTCATCTTT. Protein product: CACDMVPGATGYTDKLIF.

A note on this clone: TCRdb has a much larger clone's protein, which differs at residue 11 from the translation of this DNA, likely because of a read error; what is shown is the protein translated from the DNA. The V and J genes are TRDV2 and TRDJ1, with a possible D match to TRDD3 (6 bases). The V end was cut by 0 bases, the J end by 0 bases, with 28 bases between. The CDR3 runs 21 residues. CDR1 is GEAIGNYY, CDR2 EKD, per germline. CDR3 DNA: TGTGCCTGTGACACCGTCAAAGCTGGGGATGGGAGGTCGACGTACACCGATAAACTCATCTTT. Protein: CACDTVKAGDGRSTYTDKLIF.

By share of the sample, this clone is large. The same CDR3 also results from other DNA sequences found in this sample. CDR3 in amino acids: CACDTVAPGYNWGIRRGDTDKLIF. DNA of the CDR3: TGTGCCTGTGACACCGTGGCGCCGGGGTATAACTGGGGGATACGCAGGGGGGACACCGATAAACTCATCTTT. V and J are TRDV2 and TRDJ1, with 13 bases that match TRDD3. The ends lost 0 bases at V and 0 bases at J; junction bases unmatched: 24. The CDR3 covers 24 residues. The germline V gene has CDR1 GEAIGNYY and CDR2 EKD.

This clone has just a few counts. TCRdb assigns this DNA the protein of a much larger clone, which departs from its translation at residue 4; this likely reflects a read error, and the protein shown comes from translating the DNA. The chain carries TRDV1 and TRDJ1; 7 bases are a match to TRDD3. CDR1 TSWWSYY and CDR2 QGS come from the germline V gene. The CDR3 runs to 20 residues. The chain's CDR3 is CALEELPPNTLGGYTDKLIF. The CDR3 region has the DNA TGTGCTCTTGAGGAACTACCACCTAACACCCTGGGGGGCTACACCGATAAACTCATCTTT.